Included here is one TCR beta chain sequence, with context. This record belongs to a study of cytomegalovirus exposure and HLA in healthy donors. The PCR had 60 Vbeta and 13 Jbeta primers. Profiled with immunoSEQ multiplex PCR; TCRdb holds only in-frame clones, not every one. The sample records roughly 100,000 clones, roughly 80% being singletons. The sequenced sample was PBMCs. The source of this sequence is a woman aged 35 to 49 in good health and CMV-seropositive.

CDR3 bases: TGTGCCAGCAGTTTAAGGCTTCGCGGAAACTATGGCTACACCTTC. This gives the protein CASSLRLRGNYGYTF. This chain links TRBV28 with TRBJ1-2; D gene unclear. The CDR3 has 15 amino acids. V gave up 2 bases and J gave up 2 bases, with 12 bases separating them. Germline loops: CDR1 MDHEN, CDR2 SYDVKM.